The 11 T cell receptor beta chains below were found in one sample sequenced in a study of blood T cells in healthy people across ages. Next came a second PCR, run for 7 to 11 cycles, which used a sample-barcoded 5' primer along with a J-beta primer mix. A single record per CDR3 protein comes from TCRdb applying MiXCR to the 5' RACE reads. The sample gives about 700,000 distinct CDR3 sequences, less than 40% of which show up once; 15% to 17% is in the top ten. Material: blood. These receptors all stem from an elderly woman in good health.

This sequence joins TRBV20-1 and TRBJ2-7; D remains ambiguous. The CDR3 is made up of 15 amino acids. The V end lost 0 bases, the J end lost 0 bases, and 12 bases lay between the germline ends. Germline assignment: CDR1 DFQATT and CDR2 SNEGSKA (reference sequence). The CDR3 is CSARDPRKSSYEQYF. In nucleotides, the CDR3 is TGCAGTGCTAGAGATCCCCGCAAGAGCTCCTACGAGCAGTACTTC.

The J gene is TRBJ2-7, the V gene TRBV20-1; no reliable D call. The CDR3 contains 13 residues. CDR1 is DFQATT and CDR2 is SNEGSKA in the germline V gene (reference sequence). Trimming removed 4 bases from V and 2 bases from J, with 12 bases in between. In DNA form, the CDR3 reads TGCAGTGCTACCAGCCAATTCACCTACGAGCAGTACTTC. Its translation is CSATSQFTYEQYF.

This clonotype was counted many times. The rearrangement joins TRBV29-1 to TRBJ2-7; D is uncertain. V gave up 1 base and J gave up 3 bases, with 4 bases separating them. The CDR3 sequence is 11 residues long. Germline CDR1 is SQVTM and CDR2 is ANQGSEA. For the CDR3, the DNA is TGCAGCGTTGAAGGCCGCTACGAGCAGTACTTC. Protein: CSVEGRYEQYF.

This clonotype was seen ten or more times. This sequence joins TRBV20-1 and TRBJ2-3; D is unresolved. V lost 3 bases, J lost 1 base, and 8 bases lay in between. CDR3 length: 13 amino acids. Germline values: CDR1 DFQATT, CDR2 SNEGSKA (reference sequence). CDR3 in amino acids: CSARISGTDTQYF. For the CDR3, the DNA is TGCAGTGCTAGGATTTCAGGCACAGATACGCAGTATTTT.

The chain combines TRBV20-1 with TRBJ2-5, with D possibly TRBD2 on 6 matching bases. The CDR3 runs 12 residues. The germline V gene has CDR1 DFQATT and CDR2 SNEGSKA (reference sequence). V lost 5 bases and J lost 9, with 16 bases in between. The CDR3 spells CSAPGAGRSQYF. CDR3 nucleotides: TGCAGTGCTCCGGGAGCAGGGAGGTCCCAGTACTTC.

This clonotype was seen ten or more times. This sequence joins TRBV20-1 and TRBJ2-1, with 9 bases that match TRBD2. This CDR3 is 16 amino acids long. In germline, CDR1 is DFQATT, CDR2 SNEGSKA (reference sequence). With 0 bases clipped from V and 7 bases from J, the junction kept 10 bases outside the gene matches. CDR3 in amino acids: CSARDSASGVRNEQFF. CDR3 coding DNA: TGCAGTGCTAGAGATAGCGCTAGCGGGGTTCGGAATGAGCAGTTCTTC.

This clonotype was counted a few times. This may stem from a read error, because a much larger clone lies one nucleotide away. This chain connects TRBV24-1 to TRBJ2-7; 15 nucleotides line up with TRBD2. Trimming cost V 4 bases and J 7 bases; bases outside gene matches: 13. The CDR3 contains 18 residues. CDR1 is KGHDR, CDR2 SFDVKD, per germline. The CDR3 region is CATSDPRTSGGVLNEQYF. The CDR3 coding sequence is TGTGCCACCAGTGACCCCCGGACTAGCGGGGGGGTTCTGAATGAGCAGTACTTC.

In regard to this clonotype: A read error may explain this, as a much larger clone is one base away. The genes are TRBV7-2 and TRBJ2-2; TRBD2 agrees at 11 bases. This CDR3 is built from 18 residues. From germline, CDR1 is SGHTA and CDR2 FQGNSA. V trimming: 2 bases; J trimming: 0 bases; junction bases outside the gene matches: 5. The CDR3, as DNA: TGTACCAGCAGCTTAAGGGCTAGCGGGGGGACGAACACCGGGGAGCTGTTTTTT. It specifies CTSSLRASGGTNTGELFF.

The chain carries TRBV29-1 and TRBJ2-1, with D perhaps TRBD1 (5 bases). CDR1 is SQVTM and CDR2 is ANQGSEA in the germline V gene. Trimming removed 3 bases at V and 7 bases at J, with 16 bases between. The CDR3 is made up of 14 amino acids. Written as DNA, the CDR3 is TGCAGCGTTGATGGGGCAGGGAATAGGAATGAGCAGTTCTTC. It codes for CSVDGAGNRNEQFF.

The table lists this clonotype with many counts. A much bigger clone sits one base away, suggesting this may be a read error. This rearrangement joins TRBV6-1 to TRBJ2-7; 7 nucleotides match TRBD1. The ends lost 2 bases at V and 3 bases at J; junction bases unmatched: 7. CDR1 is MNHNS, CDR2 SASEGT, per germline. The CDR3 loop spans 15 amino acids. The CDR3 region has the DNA TGTGCCAGCAGTGAATGCCAGGGGGATGGCTACGAGCAGTACTTC. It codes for CASSECQGDGYEQYF.

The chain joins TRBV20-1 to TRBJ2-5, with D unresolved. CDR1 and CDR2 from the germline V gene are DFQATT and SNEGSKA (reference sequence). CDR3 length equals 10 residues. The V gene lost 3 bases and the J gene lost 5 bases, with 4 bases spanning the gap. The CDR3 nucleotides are TGCAGTGCTAGCGTTGAGACCCAGTACTTC. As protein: CSASVETQYF.